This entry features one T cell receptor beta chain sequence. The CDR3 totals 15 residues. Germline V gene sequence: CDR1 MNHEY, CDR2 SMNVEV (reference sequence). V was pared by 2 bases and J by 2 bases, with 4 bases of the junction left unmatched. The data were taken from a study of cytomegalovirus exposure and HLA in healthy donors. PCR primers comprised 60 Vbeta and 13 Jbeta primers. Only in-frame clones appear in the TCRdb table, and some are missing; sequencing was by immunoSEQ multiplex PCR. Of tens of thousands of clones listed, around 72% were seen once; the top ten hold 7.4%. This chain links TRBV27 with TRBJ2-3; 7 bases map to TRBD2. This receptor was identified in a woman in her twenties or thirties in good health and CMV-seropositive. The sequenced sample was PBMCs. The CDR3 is CASSLVAGNTDTQYF. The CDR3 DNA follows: TGTGCCAGCAGTTTAGTAGCGGGTAACACAGATACGCAGTATTTT.